This is a list of T cell receptor beta chains from one sample in a study of beta chain features in type 1 diabetes. The protocol was immunoSEQ multiplex PCR, while the TCRdb copy is restricted to in-frame clones and leaves out a portion. The sample records over 300,000 clones, 6.5% to 10% being singletons. The material sequenced was central memory CD4+ T cells from blood. These receptors all stem from a woman aged 18-35 years in good health. Both conserved end residues are part of each CDR3. The D gene is left open where the match is weak. For some rows the clone size is stated as once, few or many, or as a class when expanded; others skip it.

few	TRBV25-1	12	NA	TRBJ2-7	TGTGCCAGCAGTGGGTACAGCTACGAGCAGTACTTC	CASSGYSYEQYF
NA	TRBV19	15	NA	TRBJ2-7	TGTGCCAGTAGTTCCAGGGACCTTCTAGGCTACGAGCAGTACTTC	CASSSRDLLGYEQYF
few	TRBV6-5	13	NA	TRBJ2-3	TGTGCCAGCAGTCACCGAGGGGGAGATACGCAGTATTTT	CASSHRGGDTQYF
NA	TRBV7-2	15	NA	TRBJ1-5	TGTGCCAGCAGCTTAGTGTCCCAGCTAAATCAGCCCCAGCATTTT	CASSLVSQLNQPQHF
many	TRBV6-6	15	TRBD1	TRBJ2-3	TGTGCCAGCAGTCGGGACAGGGTGGGCACAGATACGCAGTATTTT	CASSRDRVGTDTQYF
few	TRBV19	14	NA	TRBJ2-5	TGTGCCAGTAGTATCAGCTTCAGAAAAGAGACCCAGTACTTC	CASSISFRKETQYF
NA	TRBV7-9	17	NA	TRBJ2-6	TGTGCCAGCAGCCCGCACAACGCGGGGAATGGGGCCAACGTCCTGACTTTC	CASSPHNAGNGANVLTF
few	TRBV28	15	NA	TRBJ2-1	TGTGCCAGCAGGCCTCCCAGGAGCTCCTACAATGAGCAGTTCTTC	CASRPPRSSYNEQFF
NA	TRBV5-1	16	NA	TRBJ2-3	TGCGCCAGCAGTGATCGCCCAGGGGGGAGCACAGATACGCAGTATTTT	CASSDRPGGSTDTQYF
few	TRBV28	15	TRBD2	TRBJ2-3	TGTGCCATCGTGGCCCGAGCGGGAGGGTTAGATACGCAGTATTTT	CAIVARAGGLDTQYF
NA	TRBV5-6	15	TRBD2	TRBJ2-2	TGTGCCAGCAGCTTCAGCGGGAGGGGAACCGGGGAGCTGTTTTTT	CASSFSGRGTGELFF
NA	TRBV5-7	16	TRBD1	TRBJ2-7	TGTGCCAGCAGCTTAAGTCCGGGACAGGGTATTTACGAGCAGTACTTC	CASSLSPGQGIYEQYF
NA	TRBV7-3	13	NA	TRBJ2-3	TGTGCCAGCAGCTCCGGCCACGCAGATACGCAGTATTTT	CASSSGHADTQYF
NA	TRBV18	13	NA	TRBJ2-1	TGTGCCAGCTCACCCCAGGACTACAATGAGCAGTTCTTC	CASSPQDYNEQFF
NA	TRBV6-1	12	NA	TRBJ1-5	TGTGCCAGCACTCTGCGAGGTCAGCCCCAGCATTTT	CASTLRGQPQHF
NA	TRBV29-1	13	NA	TRBJ2-1	TGCAGCGTTGAAGCTAGCTCCTACAATGAGCAGTTCTTC	CSVEASSYNEQFF
NA	TRBV2	12	NA	TRBJ2-1	TGTGCCAGCAGGGTAGACCAGAATGAGCAGTTCTTC	CASRVDQNEQFF
few	TRBV11-2	15	NA	TRBJ2-7	TGTGCCAGCAGCAAAAATATCGAAAGCTCCTACGAGCAGTACTTC	CASSKNIESSYEQYF
NA	TRBV4-2	15	NA	TRBJ2-1	TGTGCCAGCAGCTTGTCCAGTGGAAGCTACAATGAGCAGTTCTTC	CASSLSSGSYNEQFF
NA	TRBV29-1	15	TRBD1	TRBJ2-3	TGCAGCGTTGATAGACGACAGGGCCGCACAGATACGCAGTATTTT	CSVDRRQGRTDTQYF
NA	TRBV6-6	15	TRBD1	TRBJ2-3	TGTGCCAGCAGTTACTTGGACAGGTTCACAGATACGCAGTATTTT	CASSYLDRFTDTQYF
NA	TRBV4-2	15	NA	TRBJ2-5	TGTGCCAGCAGCCAAGGGACTGCCGACCAAGAGACCCAGTACTTC	CASSQGTADQETQYF
NA	TRBV7-2	15	TRBD1	TRBJ2-1	TGTGCCAGCAGCTTAGGGGACAGGAGACACAATGAGCAGTTCTTC	CASSLGDRRHNEQFF
few	TRBV11-2	16	NA	TRBJ2-1	TGTGCCAGCAGCAAGACGGGGGTGGGGGCCCCCAATGAGCAGTTCTTC	CASSKTGVGAPNEQFF
NA	TRBV2	19	NA	TRBJ2-3	TGTGCCACCTCCCGCTTGGGTCCCTCGTCGACATCGAGCACAGATACGCAGTATTTT	CATSRLGPSSTSSTDTQYF
NA	TRBV6-1	15	NA	TRBJ2-4	TGTGCCAGCAGTGAAAGGGCGGTAGCCCTAAACATTCAGTACTTC	CASSERAVALNIQYF
NA	TRBV6-5	13	NA	TRBJ1-3	TGTGCCAGCAGAACAGGGACTGGAAACACCATATATTTT	CASRTGTGNTIYF